Shown below are 5 T cell receptor beta chains from a single sample sequenced in a study of CD4+ T cells in melanoma. Assay: immunoSEQ multiplex PCR; the TCRdb copy retains only in-frame clones and omits some. The sample lists roughly 120,000 clones; roughly 90% were seen once. Material for sequencing was peripheral blood. The receptors originated from a human donor with melanoma.

V gene TRBV6-6 combines with J gene TRBJ2-1; possible D gene TRBD2, 6 bases. Trimming left V 6 bases short and J 6 bases short, with 15 bases between. The length of the CDR3 is 14 residues. In germline, CDR1 is MNHNY, CDR2 SVGAGI (reference sequence). The chain's CDR3 is CASRTTSGSNEQFF. The CDR3 DNA reads TGTGCCAGCAGAACCACCTCCGGGAGCAATGAGCAGTTCTTC.

The chain employs TRBV4-3 and TRBJ2-2; D unclear. This CDR3 spans 17 amino acids. CDR1 and CDR2 (germline): LGHNA, YSLEER. Trimming took 0 bases from V and 5 from J, leaving 16 bases between them. Written as DNA, the CDR3 is TGCGCCAGCAGCCAAGATCGCACTGGTACGAGGACCGGGGAGCTGTTTTTT. This encodes CASSQDRTGTRTGELFF.

This rearrangement joins TRBV5-1 to TRBJ1-5, with a possible D match to TRBD1 (5 bases). Germline-derived CDR1 and CDR2 are SGHRS and YFSETQ. The CDR3 has 14 amino acids. Deletions cut 0 bases from V and 5 bases from J, with 9 bases between. The CDR3 region has the DNA TGCGCCAGCAGCTTGGATACGGGGGATCAGCCCCAGCATTTT. Protein sequence: CASSLDTGDQPQHF.

V is TRBV19 and J is TRBJ2-5; no definite D call. Trimming took 1 base from V and 2 from J, leaving 11 bases between them. The CDR3 is made up of 15 amino acids. Germline assignment: CDR1 LNHDA and CDR2 SQIVND (reference sequence). The CDR3 is CASSIVRLEQETQYF. DNA for the CDR3: TGTGCCAGTAGTATAGTTCGACTGGAACAAGAGACCCAGTACTTC.

The chain couples TRBV11-2 to TRBJ2-5, with TRBD1 as a possible D gene (7 bases). The CDR3 has 15 amino acids. Germline-derived CDR1 and CDR2 are SGHAT and FQNNGV. Trimming left V 5 bases short and J 4 bases short, with 17 bases between. The CDR3 sequence: CASSLNPGGRETQYF. CDR3 sequence (DNA): TGTGCCAGCAGCCTCAATCCAGGGGGGCGAGAGACCCAGTACTTC. The full variable domain, its missing parts supplied by reference TRBV11-2 and TRBJ2-5, is EAGVAQSPRYKIIEKRQSVAFWCNPISGHATLYWYQQILGQGPKLLIQFQNNGVVDDSQLPKDRFSAERLKGVDSTLKIQPAKLEDSAVYLCASSLNPGGRETQYFGPGTRLLVL.